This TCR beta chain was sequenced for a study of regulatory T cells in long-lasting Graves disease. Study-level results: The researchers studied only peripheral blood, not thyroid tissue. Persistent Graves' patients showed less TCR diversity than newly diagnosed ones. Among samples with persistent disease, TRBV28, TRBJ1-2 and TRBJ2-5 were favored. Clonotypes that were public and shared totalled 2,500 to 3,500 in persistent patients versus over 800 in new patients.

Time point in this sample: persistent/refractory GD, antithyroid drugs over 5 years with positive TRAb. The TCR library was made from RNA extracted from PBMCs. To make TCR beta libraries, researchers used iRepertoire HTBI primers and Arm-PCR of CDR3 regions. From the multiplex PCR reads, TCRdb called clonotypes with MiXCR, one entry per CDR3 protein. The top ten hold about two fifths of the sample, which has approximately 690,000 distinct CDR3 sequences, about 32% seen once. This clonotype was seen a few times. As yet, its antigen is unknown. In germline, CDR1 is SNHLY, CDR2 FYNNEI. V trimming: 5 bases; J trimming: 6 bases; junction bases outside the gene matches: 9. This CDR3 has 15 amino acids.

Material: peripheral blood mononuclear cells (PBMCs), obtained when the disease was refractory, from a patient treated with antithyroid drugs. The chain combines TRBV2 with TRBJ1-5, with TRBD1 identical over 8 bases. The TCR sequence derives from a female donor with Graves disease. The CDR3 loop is CASSPDRVGFQPQHF. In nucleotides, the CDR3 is TGTGCCAGCAGTCCGGACAGGGTGGGTTTTCAGCCCCAGCATTTT.